This T cell receptor beta chain was recorded in a study of T cell responses to AZD1222 COVID-19 vaccine. Study-wide results and caveats: Just a handful of AZD1222 recipients were seropositive at baseline. All repertoire sampling was performed exclusively after the peak T cell response. Regions 160-218 and 743-854 held dominance among vaccine-associated CD4 TCRs, which spanned spike.

With regard to this clone: Its antigen remains unknown.

CDR3 length: 15 amino acids. Germline CDR1 and CDR2: SEHNR and FQNEAQ (reference sequence). V lost 5 bases, J lost 4 bases, and 8 bases stayed unmatched. TCRdb's copy holds only in-frame clones and misses some; the assay was immunoSEQ multiplex PCR. The repertoire has about 120,000 clones, 80% to 95% of them found once; the top ten carry 4.2%. This TCR was recovered from an adult who received the MenACWY meningococcal vaccine as a control. Specimen: peripheral blood, collected 28 days after the second dose of the MenACWY control vaccine. V gene TRBV7-9 combines with J gene TRBJ1-5; 7 bases match TRBD1. In nucleotides, the CDR3 is TGTGCCAGCAGCCCAACCGACAGGGATAATCAGCCCCAGCATTTT. It yields the protein CASSPTDRDNQPQHF.